This T cell receptor beta chain was sequenced for a study of T cells in Graves' hyperthyroidism and ophthalmopathy. Study findings and constraints: It was a median about 6.5 months before onset that the model predicted ophthalmopathy. A model of 13 V-J pairs discriminated ophthalmopathy from stable hyperthyroidism. Most clonotypes that expanded in the thyroid above 0.001 also showed up in blood.

The CDR3 regions of TCR beta were amplified from RNA transcripts. A first-round RT-PCR of the TCR CDR3 used the HTBI primer set. MiXCR, applied by TCRdb to the multiplex PCR reads, yields one record per CDR3 protein. The sample shows about 350,000 distinct CDR3 sequences, roughly 13% of them seen only once. Clinicians diagnosed patients from clinical symptoms, serum thyroxine and TRAb, thyroid ultrasound and orbital computed tomography. Regarding this clonotype: Its specificity is not known.

The TCR originated in a woman aged 30 to 39 with Graves' hyperthyroidism. The sample was blood.

CDR3 loop: CASSVEGRGDSPLHF. DNA of the CDR3: TGTGCCAGCAGCGTAGAGGGCAGGGGGGACTCACCCCTCCACTTT. The chain couples TRBV9 to TRBJ1-6; 7 positions match TRBD1. V gave up 0 bases and J gave up 10 bases; unmatched junction bases: 7. Germline-derived CDR1 and CDR2 are SGDLS and YYNGEE. The CDR3 extends over 15 amino acids.